This TCR beta chain is from a study of shared clonotypes between healthy human individuals. Study results and limitations: Incompleteness in sorted-subset sequencing, despite large depth, was shown by rarefaction.

The CDR3 is 15 residues long. Germline V gene sequence: CDR1 SGHNT, CDR2 YYREEE (reference sequence). Trimming shortened V by 2 bases and J by 4 bases, and 14 bases separated the two germline ends. As concerns this clone: Its antigen is unidentified.

TCRdb's copy holds only in-frame clones and misses some; the assay was immunoSEQ multiplex PCR. The sample records some 2 million clones, 90% to 95% being singletons. This sequence originates from a young man in good health. The V and J genes are TRBV5-4 and TRBJ2-3, with D perhaps matching TRBD1 (6 bases). Sequenced sample: naive CD4+ T cells sorted from blood. The subset was: CD45RA+ positively selected. CDR3 residues: CASSFGQGRSDTQYF. In nucleotides, the CDR3 is TGTGCCAGCAGCTTTGGTCAGGGGAGATCAGATACGCAGTATTTT. Complete variable domain (other parts from reference TRBV5-4 and TRBJ2-3): ETGVTQSPTHLIKTRGQQVTLRCSSQSGHNTVSWYQQALGQGPQFIFQYYREEENGRGNFPPRFSGLQFPNYSSELNVNALELDDSALYLCASSFGQGRSDTQYFGPGTRLTVL.